This TCR beta chain was documented in a study of T-cell memory formation after mild COVID-19. General observations from the study: Day 37-peaking second-wave clones had unconfirmed SARS-CoV-2 specificity.

It was 5'RACE with constant-segment primers that produced the TCR alpha and TCR beta cDNA libraries, which carried sample barcodes and UMIs. Each CDR3 protein is one row after TCRdb ran MiXCR on the 5' RACE reads. This repertoire shows 34,000 or so distinct CDR3 sequences, 7% to 8% found once; its top ten account for less than 30%. This clonotype was observed many times. What it binds is not known. Germline V lookup: CDR1 MNHEY, CDR2 SVGAGI. Trimming removed 7 bases from V and 0 bases from J, with 1 base in between. CDR3 length equals 12 residues. The source of this sequence is a man younger than 35 who had mild COVID-19 (a few samples of this study predate the infection). Cell type and time point are not known. The source material was PBMCs or a T cell subset sorted from them (not recorded which). V and J are TRBV6-5 and TRBJ2-6, with unresolved D. The DNA for the CDR3 is TGTGCCAGCAACTCTGGGGCCAACGTCCTGACTTTC. As protein: CASNSGANVLTF.